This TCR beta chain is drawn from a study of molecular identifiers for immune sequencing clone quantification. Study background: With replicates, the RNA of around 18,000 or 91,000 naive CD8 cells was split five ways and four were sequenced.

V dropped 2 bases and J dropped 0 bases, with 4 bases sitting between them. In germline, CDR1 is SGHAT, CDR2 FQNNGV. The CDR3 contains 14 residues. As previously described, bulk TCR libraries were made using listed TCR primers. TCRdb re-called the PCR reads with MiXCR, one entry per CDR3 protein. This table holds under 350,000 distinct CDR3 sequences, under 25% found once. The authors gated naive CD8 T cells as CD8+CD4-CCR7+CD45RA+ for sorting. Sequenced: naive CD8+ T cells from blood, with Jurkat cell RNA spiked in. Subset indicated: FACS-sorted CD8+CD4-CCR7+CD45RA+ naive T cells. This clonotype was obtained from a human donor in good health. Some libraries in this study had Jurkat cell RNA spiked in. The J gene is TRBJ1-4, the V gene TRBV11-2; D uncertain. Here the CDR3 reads CASSLRATNEKLFF. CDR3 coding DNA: TGTGCCAGCAGCTTACGAGCAACTAATGAAAAACTGTTTTTT.